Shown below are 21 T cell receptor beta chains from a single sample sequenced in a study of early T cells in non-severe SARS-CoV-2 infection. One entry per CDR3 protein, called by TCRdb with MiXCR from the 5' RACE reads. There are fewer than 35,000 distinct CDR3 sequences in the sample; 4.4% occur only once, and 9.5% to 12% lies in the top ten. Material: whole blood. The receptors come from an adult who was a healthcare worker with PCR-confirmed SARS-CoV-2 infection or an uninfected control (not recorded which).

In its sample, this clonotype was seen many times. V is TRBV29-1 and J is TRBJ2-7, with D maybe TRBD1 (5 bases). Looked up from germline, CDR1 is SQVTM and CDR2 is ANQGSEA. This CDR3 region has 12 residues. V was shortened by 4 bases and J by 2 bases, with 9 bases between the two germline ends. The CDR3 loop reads CSVADRAYEQYF. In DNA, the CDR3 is TGCAGCGTTGCTGACAGAGCCTACGAGCAGTACTTC.

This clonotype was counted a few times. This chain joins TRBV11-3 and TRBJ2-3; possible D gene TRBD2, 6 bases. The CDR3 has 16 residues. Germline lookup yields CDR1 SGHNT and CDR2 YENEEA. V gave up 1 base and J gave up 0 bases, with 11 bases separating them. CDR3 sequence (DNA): TGTGCCAGCAGCTTAGGTGGTAGCGGAAGCACAGATACGCAGTATTTT. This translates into CASSLGGSGSTDTQYF.

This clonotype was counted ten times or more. As DNA, the CDR3 is TGTGCCAGCAGCTTAGCCGTTCAACTAGCCAAAAACATTCAGTACTTC. Its protein product is CASSLAVQLAKNIQYF. The chain has TRBV7-2 and TRBJ2-4, with unresolved D. Germline CDR1 SGHTA, CDR2 FQGNSA. The CDR3 sequence is 16 residues long. V was trimmed by 0 bases and J by 0 bases, leaving 9 bases between them.

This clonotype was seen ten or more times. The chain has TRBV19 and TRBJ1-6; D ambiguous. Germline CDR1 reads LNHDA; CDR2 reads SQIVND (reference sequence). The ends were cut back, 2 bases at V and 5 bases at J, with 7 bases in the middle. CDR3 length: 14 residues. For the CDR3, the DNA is TGTGCCAGTAGTATACGTCAGAATAATTCACCCCTCCACTTT. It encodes CASSIRQNNSPLHF. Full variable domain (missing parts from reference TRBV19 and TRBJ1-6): DGGITQSPKYLFRKEGQNVTLSCEQNLNHDAMYWYRQDPGQGLRLIYYSQIVNDFQKGDIAEGYSVSREKKESFPLTVTSAQKNPTAFYLCASSIRQNNSPLHFGNGTRLTVT.

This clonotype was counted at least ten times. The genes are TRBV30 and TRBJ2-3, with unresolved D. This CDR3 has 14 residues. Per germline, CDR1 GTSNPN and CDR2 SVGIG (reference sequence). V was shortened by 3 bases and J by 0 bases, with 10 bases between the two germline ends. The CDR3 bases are TGTGCCTGGAGCGCCACTCGTAGCACAGATACGCAGTATTTT. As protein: CAWSATRSTDTQYF.

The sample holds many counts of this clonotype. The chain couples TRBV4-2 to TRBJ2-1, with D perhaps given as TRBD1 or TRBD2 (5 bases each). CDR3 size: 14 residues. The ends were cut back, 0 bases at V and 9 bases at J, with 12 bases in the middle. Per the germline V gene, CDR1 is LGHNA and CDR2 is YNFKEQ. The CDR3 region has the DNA TGTGCCAGCAGCCAAGATCGGGGCCTTGGTGAGCAGTTCTTC. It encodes CASSQDRGLGEQFF.

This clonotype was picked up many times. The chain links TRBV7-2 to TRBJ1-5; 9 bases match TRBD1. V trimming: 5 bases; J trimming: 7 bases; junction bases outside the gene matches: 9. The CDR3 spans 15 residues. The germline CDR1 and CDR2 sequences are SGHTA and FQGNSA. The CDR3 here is CASSHMGQGQQPQHF. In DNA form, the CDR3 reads TGTGCCAGCAGCCATATGGGACAGGGCCAACAGCCCCAGCATTTT.

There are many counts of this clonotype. The CDR3 region has the DNA TGTGCCAGCAGACCCTCAGATCAGCCCCAGCATTTT. It is translated as CASRPSDQPQHF. J is TRBJ1-5 and V is TRBV6-1; D is unclear. V was trimmed by 6 bases and J by 5 bases, leaving 8 bases between them. This CDR3 has 12 residues. CDR1 and CDR2 (germline): MNHNS, SASEGT.

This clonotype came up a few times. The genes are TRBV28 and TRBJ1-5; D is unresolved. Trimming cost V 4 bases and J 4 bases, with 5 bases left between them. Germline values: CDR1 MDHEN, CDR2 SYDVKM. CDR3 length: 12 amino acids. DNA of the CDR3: TGTGCCAGCAGTTCCATGAATCAGCCCCAGCATTTT. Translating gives CASSSMNQPQHF.

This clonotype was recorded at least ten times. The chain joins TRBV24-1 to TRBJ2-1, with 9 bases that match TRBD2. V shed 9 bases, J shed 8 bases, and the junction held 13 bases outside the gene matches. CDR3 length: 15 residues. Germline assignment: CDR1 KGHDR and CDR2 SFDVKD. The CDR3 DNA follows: TGTGCCACCGCGCACCTTAGCGGGAGTTGGGATGAGCAGTTCTTC. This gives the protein CATAHLSGSWDEQFF.

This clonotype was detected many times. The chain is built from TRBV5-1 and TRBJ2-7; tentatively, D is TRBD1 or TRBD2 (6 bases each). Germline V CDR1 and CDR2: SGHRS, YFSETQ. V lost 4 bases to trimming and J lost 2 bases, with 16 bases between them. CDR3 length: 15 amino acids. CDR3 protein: CASSPGGSQTYEQYF. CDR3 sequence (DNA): TGCGCCAGCAGCCCCGGGGGCAGCCAAACCTACGAGCAGTACTTC.

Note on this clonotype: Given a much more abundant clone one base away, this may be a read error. CDR3 in DNA: TGTGCCAGCAGCAACGGAACAACCCGGGATACGCAGTATTTT. Residues: CASSNGTTRDTQYF. The chain is built from TRBV21-1 and TRBJ2-3; the listed D gene, TRBD1, was not tested against the DNA. TRBV21-1 is classified as a pseudogene. The CDR3 spans 14 residues.

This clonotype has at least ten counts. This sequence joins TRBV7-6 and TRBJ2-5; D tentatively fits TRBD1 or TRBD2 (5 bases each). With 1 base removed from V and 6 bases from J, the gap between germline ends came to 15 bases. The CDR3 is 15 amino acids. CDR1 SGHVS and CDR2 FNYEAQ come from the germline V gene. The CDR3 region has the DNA TGTGCCAGCAGCTTAGAGGCGAGGGGTGCAAAGACCCAGTACTTC. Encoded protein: CASSLEARGAKTQYF.

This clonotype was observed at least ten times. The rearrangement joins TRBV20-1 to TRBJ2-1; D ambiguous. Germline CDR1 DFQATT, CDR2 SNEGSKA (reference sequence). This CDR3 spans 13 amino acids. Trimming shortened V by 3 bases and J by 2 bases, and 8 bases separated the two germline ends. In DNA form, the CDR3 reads TGCAGTGCTAGCAGTCAAACCTACAATGAGCAGTTCTTC. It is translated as CSASSQTYNEQFF.

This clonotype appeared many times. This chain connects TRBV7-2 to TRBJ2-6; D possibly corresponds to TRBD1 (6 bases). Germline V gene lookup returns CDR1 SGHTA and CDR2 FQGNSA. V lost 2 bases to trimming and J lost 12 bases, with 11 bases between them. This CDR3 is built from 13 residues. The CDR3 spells CASSLQGSGVLTF. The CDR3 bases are TGTGCCAGCAGCTTACAGGGGTCGGGCGTCCTGACTTTC.

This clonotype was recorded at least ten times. DNA of the CDR3: TGCGCCAGCAGCTTGGTGGCAGCGGGTACCACAGATACGCAGTATTTT. It encodes CASSLVAAGTTDTQYF. This sequence joins TRBV5-1 and TRBJ2-3, with D perhaps matching TRBD2 (6 bases). CDR1 is SGHRS, CDR2 YFSETQ, per germline. There are 16 residues in the CDR3. V lost 0 bases and J lost 2, with 13 bases in between.

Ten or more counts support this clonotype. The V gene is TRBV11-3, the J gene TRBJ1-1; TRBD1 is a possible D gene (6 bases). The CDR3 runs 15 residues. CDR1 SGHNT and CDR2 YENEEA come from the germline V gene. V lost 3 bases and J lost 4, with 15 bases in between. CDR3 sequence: CASSFPQGSGTEAFF. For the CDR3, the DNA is TGTGCCAGCAGCTTCCCACAGGGAAGCGGCACTGAAGCTTTCTTT.

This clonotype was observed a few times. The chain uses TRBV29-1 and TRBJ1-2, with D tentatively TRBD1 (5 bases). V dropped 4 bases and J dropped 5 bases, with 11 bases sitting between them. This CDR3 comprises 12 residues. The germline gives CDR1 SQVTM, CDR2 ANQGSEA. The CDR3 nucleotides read TGCAGCGTTGTCCAGGACACTTATGGCTACACCTTC. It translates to CSVVQDTYGYTF.

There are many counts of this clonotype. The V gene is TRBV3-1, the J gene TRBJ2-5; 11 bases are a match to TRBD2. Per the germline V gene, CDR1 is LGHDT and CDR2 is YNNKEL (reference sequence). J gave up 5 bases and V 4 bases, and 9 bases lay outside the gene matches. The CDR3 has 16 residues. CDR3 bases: TGTGCCAGCAGCCCGTCGACTAGCGGGACCGCCGAGACCCAGTACTTC. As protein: CASSPSTSGTAETQYF.

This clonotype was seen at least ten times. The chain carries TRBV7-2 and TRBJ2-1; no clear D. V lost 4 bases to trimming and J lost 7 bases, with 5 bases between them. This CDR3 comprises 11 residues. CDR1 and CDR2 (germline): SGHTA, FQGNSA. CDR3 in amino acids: CASSWANEQFF. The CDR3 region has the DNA TGTGCCAGCAGCTGGGCAAATGAGCAGTTCTTC.

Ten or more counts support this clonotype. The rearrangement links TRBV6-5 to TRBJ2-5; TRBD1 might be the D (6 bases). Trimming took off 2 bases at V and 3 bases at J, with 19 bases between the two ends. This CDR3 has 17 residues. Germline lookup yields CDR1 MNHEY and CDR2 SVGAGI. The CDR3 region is CASSYGSVLGTKETQYF. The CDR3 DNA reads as TGTGCCAGCAGTTACGGGTCCGTTCTCGGGACAAAAGAGACCCAGTACTTC.